The 7 T cell receptor beta chains presented below share a single source sample, sequenced in a study of monozygotic twins with inflammatory bowel disease. TCRdb reanalyzed the 5' RACE reads and collapses them to one entry per CDR3 protein, without DNA. The sample includes around 410,000 distinct CDR3 sequences. The source material was blood. The origin of the receptors is a human donor with ulcerative colitis or Crohn's disease, or a healthy co-twin of an affected twin (not recorded which).

The chain is built from TRBV10-3 and TRBJ2-3. CDR3 length: 14 amino acids. Germline V gene data show CDR1 as ENHRY and CDR2 as SYGVKD. The CDR3 is CAISDMDGTDTQYF.

The CDR3 here is CASSLDSHTNTGELFF. This rearrangement joins TRBV5-6 to TRBJ2-2. The CDR3 extends over 16 amino acids. Germline CDR1 is SGHDT and CDR2 is YYEEEE. The full variable domain, rest sourced from reference TRBV5-6 and TRBJ2-2, is DAGVTQSPTHLIKTRGQQVTLRCSPKSGHDTVSWYQQALGQGPQFIFQYYEEEERQRGNFPDRFSGHQFPNYSSELNVNALLLGDSALYLCASSLDSHTNTGELFFGEGSRLTVL.

The chain is built from TRBV5-1 and TRBJ1-2; TCRdb outputs TRBD1, but without DNA this stays unchecked. The CDR3 length is 17 residues. Germline V gene lookup returns CDR1 SGHRS and CDR2 YFSETQ. CDR3 region: CASSPRDATFANYGYTF. The variable domain in full, completed from reference TRBV5-1 and TRBJ1-2, reads KAGVTQTPRYLIKTRGQQVTLSCSPISGHRSVSWYQQTPGQGLQFLFEYFSETQRNKGNFPGRFSGRQFSNSRSEMNVSTLELGDSALYLCASSPRDATFANYGYTFGSGTRLTVV.

This chain uses TRBV30 with TRBJ1-1; TCRdb indicates TRBD1, and absent DNA this call remains unverified. The CDR3 length is 13 residues. Germline CDR1 reads GTSNPN; CDR2 reads SVGIG (reference sequence). CDR3: CAWSNRANTEAFF.

The V gene is TRBV24-1, the J gene TRBJ2-2; the TCRdb call, TRBD2, lacks DNA for checking. CDR1 and CDR2 (germline): KGHDR, SFDVKD. This CDR3 spans 14 amino acids. The CDR3 sequence is CATAGAVNTGELFF.

The chain joins TRBV10-3 to TRBJ1-1. The CDR3 spans 13 residues. Germline V CDR1 and CDR2: ENHRY, SYGVKD. The chain's CDR3 is CAISFESNTEAFF.

The CDR3 sequence is CASSQWSPDVINEKLFF. This chain joins TRBV5-1 and TRBJ1-4; as DNA is missing, the TRBD1 call by TCRdb cannot be tested. Germline V gives CDR1 SGHRS, CDR2 YFSETQ. The CDR3 is 17 residues long.